The rows below give T cell receptor beta chains drawn from one sample of a study of blood T cell repertoires in COVID-19. The data were produced by immunoSEQ multiplex PCR, yet TCRdb's version contains in-frame clones alone and is incomplete. The profile shows about 220,000 clones, approximately 83% of them singletons. The sample was PBMCs or T cells enriched from blood (not recorded which). These receptors were collected from a woman between 45 and 60 years old who had been exposed to COVID-19. The CDR3 runs from the conserved cysteine through the conserved F or W. A D gene is named only where the DNA matches it firmly. Not all rows give a size; the values are once, few, many and, for expanded clones, a class.

d_gene	j_gene	abundance	v_gene	CDR3nt	CDR3aa
-	TRBJ1-3	once	TRBV13	TGTGCCAGCAGCACCCGCGGTCTCTCTGGAAACACCATATATTTT	CASSTRGLSGNTIYF
TRBD1	TRBJ1-1	-	TRBV7-9	TGTGCCAGCAGCTCCCACAGGGGTATGGACACTGAAGCTTTCTTT	CASSSHRGMDTEAFF
TRBD1	TRBJ1-4	once	TRBV19	TGTGCCAGTAGTATAAGGGTACAGGGGAATGAAAAACTGTTTTTT	CASSIRVQGNEKLFF
-	TRBJ2-5	-	TRBV4-3	TGCGCCAGCAGCCTAGAAGGGGGATTCCAAGAGACCCAGTACTTC	CASSLEGGFQETQYF
-	TRBJ2-7	-	TRBV5-5	TGTGCCAGCAGCTTGGCGACTAGATCCTACGAGCAGTACTTC	CASSLATRSYEQYF
-	TRBJ1-1	few	TRBV11-2	TGTGCCAGCAGCTTAGGGTGGGGCATGGGGAAGACTGAAGCTTTCTTT	CASSLGWGMGKTEAFF
-	TRBJ2-3	-	TRBV15	TGTGCCACCAGCAGCGGCGGGGAGAGCACAGATACGCAGTATTTT	CATSSGGESTDTQYF
-	TRBJ2-1	-	TRBV5-1	TGCGCCAGCAGCCCGAGTTGGAGCGGGTACAATGAGCAGTTCTTC	CASSPSWSGYNEQFF
-	TRBJ1-1	-	TRBV7-9	TGTGCCAGCAGGGGCTACTTCACGGCGGGGGGTGAAGCTTTCTTT	CASRGYFTAGGEAFF
TRBD1	TRBJ1-1	-	TRBV7-8	TGTGCCAGCAGTTACCGGGACAGGGAATGGGCGAACACTGAAGCTTTCTTT	CASSYRDREWANTEAFF
-	TRBJ2-3	-	TRBV5-5	TGTGCCAGCAGCTTGGCGCAGATCAGAGGAAATACGCAGTATTTT	CASSLAQIRGNTQYF
-	TRBJ1-1	-	TRBV4-3	TGCGCCAGCAGCCCTAGGACAGAAACTGAAGCTTTCTTT	CASSPRTETEAFF
TRBD1	TRBJ1-1	-	TRBV28	TGTGCCAGCAGTCTAGGACAGGGGGCGAACACTGAAGCTTTCTTT	CASSLGQGANTEAFF
TRBD2	TRBJ2-1	-	TRBV27	TGTGCCAGCAGTTTAAAACTAGCGGTCTACAATGAGCAGTTCTTC	CASSLKLAVYNEQFF
-	TRBJ1-2	-	TRBV29-1	TGCAGCGTTAAAGAGAGGGAAAGGGGGATTGGCTATGGCTACACCTTC	CSVKERERGIGYGYTF
TRBD1	TRBJ1-2	-	TRBV9	TGTGCCAGCAGCGTATTTGGGACAGGGGATGGCTACACCTTC	CASSVFGTGDGYTF
-	TRBJ1-4	-	TRBV10-3	TGTGCCATTAAGGGAAGAGCGGATGAAAAACTGTTTTTT	CAIKGRADEKLFF
TRBD1	TRBJ2-7	-	TRBV28	TGTGCCAGCAGTCCCCCGGGACAGGGCACAGACGAGCAGTACTTC	CASSPPGQGTDEQYF
TRBD1	TRBJ1-1	-	TRBV9	TGTGCCAGCCGCCCGACAGGGACGGGCTCTGAAGCTTTCTTT	CASRPTGTGSEAFF
TRBD2	TRBJ2-3	-	TRBV7-9	TGTGCCAGCAGCTCGGGGACTAGCGGGAGGGGACGCACAGATACGCAGTATTTT	CASSSGTSGRGRTDTQYF
-	TRBJ1-1	-	TRBV6-5	TGTGCCAGCAGTAAAACCCGTAGTGAGAACACTGAAGCTTTCTTT	CASSKTRSENTEAFF
-	TRBJ1-2	-	TRBV2	TGTGCCAGCAGTGAAAGGACAGACTGGGGTGGCTACACCTTC	CASSERTDWGGYTF
-	TRBJ2-2	-	TRBV4-1	TGCGCCAGCAGCCATCTGGGTCCCCCGGGCGGGGAGCTGTTTTTT	CASSHLGPPGGELFF
-	TRBJ1-1	-	TRBV7-2	TGTGCCAGCAGCTTACGAGGGGGGGGGAACACTGAAGCTTTCTTT	CASSLRGGGNTEAFF
-	TRBJ2-1	-	TRBV20-1	TGCAGTGCTAGATCTCTGGGGGGGCAGTTCTTC	CSARSLGGQFF
-	TRBJ1-2	-	TRBV27	TGTGCCAGCAGTCGACAGAGTGACTATGGCTACACCTTC	CASSRQSDYGYTF
TRBD2	TRBJ2-3	few	TRBV7-2	TGTGCCAGCAGCTCCTTTCCCCGGGACTATTCAGATACGCAGTATTTT	CASSSFPRDYSDTQYF
-	TRBJ1-1	once	TRBV4-1	TGCGCCAGCAGCCTCCGGGGAGGGGCGGGCACTGAAGCTTTCTTT	CASSLRGGAGTEAFF
-	TRBJ1-1	-	TRBV6-5	TGTGCCAGCGGGCGGGGCACTGAAGCTTTCTTT	CASGRGTEAFF
-	TRBJ1-2	-	TRBV9	TGTGCCAGCACCACGCGGGGAGGCTATGGCTACACCTTC	CASTTRGGYGYTF
-	TRBJ1-4	-	TRBV4-3	TGCGCCAGCAGCCAAGAGTTTAATCTAAATGAAAAACTGTTTTTT	CASSQEFNLNEKLFF
TRBD1	TRBJ1-6	few	TRBV7-9	TGTGCCAGCAGCTCCGGGACAGGCAAGGGGGCATCACCCCTCCACTTT	CASSSGTGKGASPLHF